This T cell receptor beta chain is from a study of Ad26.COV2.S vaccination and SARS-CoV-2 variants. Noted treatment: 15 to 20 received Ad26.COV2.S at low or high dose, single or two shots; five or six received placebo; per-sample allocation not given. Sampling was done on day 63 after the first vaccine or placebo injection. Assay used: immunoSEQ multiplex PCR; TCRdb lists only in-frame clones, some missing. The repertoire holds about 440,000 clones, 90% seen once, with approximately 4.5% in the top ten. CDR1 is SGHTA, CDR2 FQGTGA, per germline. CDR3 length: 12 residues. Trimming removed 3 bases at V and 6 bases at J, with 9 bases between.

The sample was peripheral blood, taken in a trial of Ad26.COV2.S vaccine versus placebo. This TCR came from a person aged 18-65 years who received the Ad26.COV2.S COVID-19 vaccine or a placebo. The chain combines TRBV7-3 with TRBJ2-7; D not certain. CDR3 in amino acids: CASSLPGREQYF. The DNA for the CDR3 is TGTGCCAGCAGCTTGCCAGGTCGCGAGCAGTACTTC.